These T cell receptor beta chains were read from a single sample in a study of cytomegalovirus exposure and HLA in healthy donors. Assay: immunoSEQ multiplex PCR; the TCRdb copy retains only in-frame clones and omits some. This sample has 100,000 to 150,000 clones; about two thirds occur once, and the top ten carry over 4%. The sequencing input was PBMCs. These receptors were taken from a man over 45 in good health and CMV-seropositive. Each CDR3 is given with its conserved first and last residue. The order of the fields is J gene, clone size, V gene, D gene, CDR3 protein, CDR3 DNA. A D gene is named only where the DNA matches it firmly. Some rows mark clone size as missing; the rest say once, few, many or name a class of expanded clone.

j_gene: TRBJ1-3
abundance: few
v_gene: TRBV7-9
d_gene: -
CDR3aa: CASSSQATGFSGNTIYF
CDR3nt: TGTGCCAGCAGCTCACAGGCGACAGGCTTTTCTGGAAACACCATATATTTT

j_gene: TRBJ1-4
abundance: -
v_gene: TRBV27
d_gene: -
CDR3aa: CASSPPDRRNEKLFF
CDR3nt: TGTGCCAGCAGTCCCCCAGACAGGCGTAATGAAAAACTGTTTTTT

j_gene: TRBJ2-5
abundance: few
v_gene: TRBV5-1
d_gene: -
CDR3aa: CASSLGPEETQYF
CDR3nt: TGCGCCAGCAGCTTGGGGCCAGAAGAGACCCAGTACTTC

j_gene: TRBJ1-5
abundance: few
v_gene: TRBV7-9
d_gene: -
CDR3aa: CSSSLAGGDNQPQHF
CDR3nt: TGTTCCAGCAGCTTAGCGGGGGGTGACAATCAGCCCCAGCATTTT

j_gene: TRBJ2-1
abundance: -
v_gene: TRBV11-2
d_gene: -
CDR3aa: CASSTAGRRIYNEQFF
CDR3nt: TGTGCCAGCAGTACCGCCGGGAGAAGAATATACAATGAGCAGTTCTTC

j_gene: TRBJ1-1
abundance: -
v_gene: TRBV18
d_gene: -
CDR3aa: CASSPPSIAEAFF
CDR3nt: TGTGCCAGCTCACCACCTTCTATCGCTGAAGCTTTCTTT

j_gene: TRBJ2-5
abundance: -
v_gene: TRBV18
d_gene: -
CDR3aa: CASSEKETQYF
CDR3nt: TGTGCCAGCTCAGAGAAAGAGACCCAGTACTTC

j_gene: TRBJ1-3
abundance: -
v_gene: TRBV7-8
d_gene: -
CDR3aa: CASSSTLPRSSGNTIYF
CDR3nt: TGTGCCAGCAGCTCTACCCTCCCCAGGTCCTCTGGAAACACCATATATTTT

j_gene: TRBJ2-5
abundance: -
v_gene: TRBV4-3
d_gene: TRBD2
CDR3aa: CASSGRLAVGETQYF
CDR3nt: TGCGCCAGCAGCGGGAGACTAGCGGTAGGGGAGACCCAGTACTTC

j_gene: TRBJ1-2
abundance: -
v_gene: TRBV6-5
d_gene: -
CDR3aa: CASSLQLGANYGYTF
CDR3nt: TGTGCCAGCAGCTTACAATTGGGGGCGAACTATGGCTACACCTTC

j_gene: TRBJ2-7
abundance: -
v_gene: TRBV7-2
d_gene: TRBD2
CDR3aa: CASSSNLLAGGRDEQYF
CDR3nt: TGTGCCAGCAGCTCGAACTTACTAGCGGGGGGTCGGGACGAGCAGTACTTC

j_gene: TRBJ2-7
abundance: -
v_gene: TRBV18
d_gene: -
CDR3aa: CASSPPGGDRDRREQYF
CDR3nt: TGTGCCAGCTCCCCGCCCGGGGGGGACAGGGACCGTCGCGAGCAGTACTTC

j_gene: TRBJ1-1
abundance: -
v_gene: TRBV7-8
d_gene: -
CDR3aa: CASSLGGRLNTEAFF
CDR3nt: TGTGCCAGCAGCTTAGGCGGCAGACTGAACACTGAAGCTTTCTTT

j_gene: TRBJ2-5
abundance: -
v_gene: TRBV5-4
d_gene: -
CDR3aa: CASSPQRDIQETQYF
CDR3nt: TGTGCCAGCAGCCCGCAGAGAGACATCCAAGAGACCCAGTACTTC